Shown below are 9 T cell receptor beta chains from a single sample sequenced in a study of identical twins. TCRdb independently ran MiXCR on the 5' RACE reads; one entry per CDR3 protein. The sample consists of about 520,000 distinct CDR3 sequences, under 25% of them appearing once. The same sample was also used in a study of T cells expressing NK-cell markers.

The sequenced sample was CD4+ T cells sorted from blood. The receptors stem from a woman between 18 and 30 years old in good health.

The chain recombines TRBV10-3 with TRBJ1-3, with D possibly TRBD1 on 6 matching bases. Deletions cut 6 bases from V and 4 bases from J, with 13 bases between. The CDR3 has 14 amino acids. Germline V gives CDR1 ENHRY, CDR2 SYGVKD. The CDR3 DNA sequence: TGTGCCATCAGCTCACAGGGTTACGGAAACACCATATATTTT. It encodes CAISSQGYGNTIYF.

The chain joins TRBV20-1 to TRBJ1-1; 7 nucleotides line up with TRBD1. Per germline, CDR1 DFQATT and CDR2 SNEGSKA (reference sequence). The CDR3 runs to 15 residues. Trimming cost V 6 bases and J 1 base; bases outside gene matches: 11. The CDR3 DNA reads as TGCAGTGCCAACGACAGGGAGGGTGGGAACACTGAAGCTTTCTTT. It translates to CSANDREGGNTEAFF.

The V call is TRBV20-1, the J call TRBJ1-2; D ambiguous. Germline CDR1 and CDR2: DFQATT and SNEGSKA (reference sequence). The CDR3 has 12 amino acids. V lost 5 bases to trimming and J lost 4 bases, with 11 bases between them. In nucleotides, the CDR3 is TGCAGTGCTCCTGGCCGCCTCTATGGCTACACCTTC. Protein product: CSAPGRLYGYTF.

This clonotype was picked up a small number of times. The gene calls are TRBV5-1 and TRBJ2-5; D possibly uses TRBD1 or TRBD2 (5 bases each). Trimming removed 4 bases at V and 2 bases at J, with 12 bases between. CDR1 is SGHRS, CDR2 YFSETQ, per germline. This CDR3 is built from 14 residues. The CDR3 DNA reads TGCGCCAGCAGCCAGGGAGACAGTCAAGAGACCCAGTACTTC. Translating it yields CASSQGDSQETQYF.

This clonotype was counted only a few times. This sequence joins TRBV6-5 and TRBJ1-2; D gene uncertain. V was clipped by 1 base and J by 3 bases, with 6 bases between them. This CDR3 contains 13 residues. From germline, CDR1 is MNHEY and CDR2 SVGAGI. The CDR3 nucleotides are TGTGCCAGCAGTTACTGGGCTGACTATGGCTACACCTTC. Encoded protein: CASSYWADYGYTF.

The chain uses TRBV20-1 and TRBJ2-3; D might be TRBD2 (5 bases). This CDR3 contains 13 residues. Trimming removed 3 bases from V and 6 bases from J, with 13 bases in between. Germline V gives CDR1 DFQATT, CDR2 SNEGSKA (reference sequence). In nucleotides, the CDR3 is TGCAGTGCTAGGTACCGAAGCGGCGATACGCAGTATTTT. Its translation is CSARYRSGDTQYF.

There are a few counts of this clonotype. Sequence at one end of the junction differs from germline and may be a read error. V usage is TRBV20-1 and J usage is TRBJ2-5, with a weak D call TRBD2 (5 bases). The CDR3 runs 13 residues. Germline V lookup: CDR1 DFQATT, CDR2 SNEGSKA (reference sequence). The CDR3 sequence: CSARGLSQETQYF. The CDR3 nucleotides read TGCAGTGCCAGAGGGTTGAGCCAAGAGACCCAGTACTTC.

J is TRBJ2-3 and V is TRBV12-3 or TRBV12-4, with D possibly being TRBD1 or TRBD2 (5 bases each). This CDR3 contains 14 residues. The ends were cut back, 8 bases at V and 2 bases at J, with 14 bases in the middle. The CDR3 coding sequence is TGTGCCAGCCGCCCGGGGACCACCACAGATACGCAGTATTTT. This encodes CASRPGTTTDTQYF.

The chain employs TRBV20-1 and TRBJ2-7; 7 bases are a match to TRBD2. This CDR3 region has 14 residues. Germline assignment: CDR1 DFQATT and CDR2 SNEGSKA (reference sequence). Trimming removed 5 bases from V and 5 bases from J; junction bases left unmatched: 12. This CDR3 is CSAPRLAGDHEQYF. Written as DNA, the CDR3 is TGCAGTGCTCCCCGCCTCGCGGGAGACCACGAGCAGTACTTC.